The 17 T cell receptor beta chains below all came from one sample that was sequenced in a study of cytomegalovirus exposure and HLA in healthy donors. Here immunoSEQ multiplex PCR was the method, and the copy in TCRdb shows in-frame clones only, minus some. The sample contains roughly 330,000 clones, around 90% of which appear only once. The sequencing sample was made of PBMCs. These receptors all stem from a woman aged 25 to 39 in good health and CMV-seropositive.

V usage is TRBV27 and J usage is TRBJ1-1; possibly TRBD1 for D (5 bases). The germline V gene encodes CDR1 MNHEY and CDR2 SMNVEV (reference sequence). This CDR3 has 14 amino acids. Trimming removed 6 bases at V and 1 base at J, with 12 bases between. The CDR3 here is CASSAPGQNTEAFF. The DNA of the CDR3 is TGTGCCAGCAGCGCCCCAGGACAGAACACTGAAGCTTTCTTT.

In DNA, the CDR3 is TGTGCCAGCAGCCGGGCTGCTGGAAACACCATATATTTT. It codes for CASSRAAGNTIYF. V is TRBV7-2 and J is TRBJ1-3; no clear D gene. The germline V gene has CDR1 SGHTA and CDR2 FQGNSA. The CDR3 covers 13 residues. V lost 5 bases and J lost 2, with 7 bases in between.

The chain joins TRBV27 to TRBJ1-5; unclear D gene. Per the germline V gene, CDR1 is MNHEY and CDR2 is SMNVEV (reference sequence). Trimming removed 2 bases at V and 9 bases at J, with 11 bases between. This CDR3 spans 13 amino acids. CDR3 in amino acids: CASSLGSGGPQHF. CDR3 DNA: TGTGCCAGCAGTTTAGGTTCGGGAGGGCCCCAGCATTTT.

The chain combines TRBV4-3 with TRBJ2-7, with TRBD1 as a possible D gene (6 bases). CDR3 size: 13 residues. Germline CDR1 reads LGHNA; CDR2 reads YSLEER. V was cut by 3 bases and J by 3 bases, with 9 bases left in between. Here the CDR3 DNA reads TGCGCCAGCAGCCACGTACAGGGCTACGAGCAGTACTTC. This sequence encodes CASSHVQGYEQYF.

The chain joins TRBV9 to TRBJ2-3; D might be TRBD2 (7 bases). The germline V gene has CDR1 SGDLS and CDR2 YYNGEE. The CDR3 totals 16 residues. The V end was cut by 4 bases, the J end by 4 bases, with 19 bases between. The CDR3 is CASSPRMRGGADTQYF. CDR3 nucleotide sequence: TGTGCCAGCAGCCCCCGGATGAGGGGGGGCGCAGATACGCAGTATTTT.

The chain has TRBV5-1 and TRBJ2-7, with D perhaps given as TRBD1 or TRBD2 (5 bases each). V was cut by 2 bases and J by 2 bases, with 17 bases left in between. Germline CDR1 is SGHRS and CDR2 is YFSETQ. This CDR3 contains 16 residues. The CDR3 DNA reads TGCGCCAGCAGCTTAAGGGGAGTACAGGATACCTACGAGCAGTACTTC. The encoded protein is CASSLRGVQDTYEQYF.

This chain links TRBV5-1 with TRBJ1-1; D uncertain. The V gene's germline CDR1 is SGHRS and CDR2 YFSETQ. This CDR3 has 12 amino acids. V lost 3 bases, J lost 5 bases, and 8 bases lay in between. The CDR3 coding sequence is TGCGCCAGCAGCTCTCGGTGGACTGAAGCTTTCTTT. Residues: CASSSRWTEAFF. The full variable domain, its missing parts supplied by reference TRBV5-1 and TRBJ1-1, is KAGVTQTPRYLIKTRGQQVTLSCSPISGHRSVSWYQQTPGQGLQFLFEYFSETQRNKGNFPGRFSGRQFSNSRSEMNVSTLELGDSALYLCASSSRWTEAFFGQGTRLTVV.

The J gene is TRBJ1-2, the V gene TRBV15; the D gene is possibly TRBD1 (6 bases). Germline lookup yields CDR1 LNHNV and CDR2 YYDKDF (reference sequence). Trimming left V 0 bases short and J 3 bases short, with 11 bases between. CDR3 length: 15 residues. For the CDR3, the DNA is TGTGCCACCAGCAGAGAGAGACAGGCGGACTATGGCTACACCTTC. Its translation is CATSRERQADYGYTF.

The chain is built from TRBV13 and TRBJ2-1; D might be TRBD2 (6 bases). Germline loops: CDR1 PRHDT, CDR2 FYEKMQ (reference sequence). The ends were cut back, 2 bases at V and 5 bases at J, with 25 bases in the middle. CDR3 length: 19 residues. The DNA for the CDR3 is TGTGCCAGCAGCTTAATAGTGGGGACTGAAAATGCTGGGGACAATGAGCAGTTCTTC. Residues: CASSLIVGTENAGDNEQFF.

V gene TRBV29-1 combines with J gene TRBJ1-5; D perhaps matches TRBD1 (5 bases). This CDR3 region has 14 residues. Trimming removed 5 bases from V and 2 bases from J, with 13 bases in between. Germline V gene sequence: CDR1 SQVTM, CDR2 ANQGSEA. The CDR3 loop reads CSVKDTWGNQPQHF. The CDR3 coding sequence is TGCAGCGTTAAGGACACCTGGGGCAATCAGCCCCAGCATTTT.

The genes are TRBV5-1 and TRBJ1-6; 8 nucleotides agree with TRBD1. J gave up 7 bases and V 3 bases, and 3 bases lay outside the gene matches. In germline, CDR1 is SGHRS, CDR2 YFSETQ. The CDR3 covers 14 residues. CDR3 protein: CASSSRDRNSPLHF. Here the CDR3 DNA reads TGCGCCAGCAGCTCCAGGGACAGGAATTCACCCCTCCACTTT.

The rearrangement links TRBV5-1 to TRBJ2-7; tentative D call: TRBD1 (7 bases). CDR3 length: 16 residues. Trimming stripped 3 bases from V and 6 bases from J, with 22 bases between. Germline V lookup: CDR1 SGHRS, CDR2 YFSETQ. The CDR3 spells CASSWGGGGASGEQYF. DNA for the CDR3: TGCGCCAGCAGCTGGGGAGGAGGGGGCGCTTCGGGCGAGCAGTACTTC.

V is TRBV30 and J is TRBJ1-3; D not resolved. V lost 7 bases and J lost 0, with 13 bases in between. Germline assignment: CDR1 GTSNPN and CDR2 SVGIG (reference sequence). CDR3 length: 14 amino acids. CDR3 protein: CASTAASSGNTIYF. The CDR3 DNA reads TGTGCCTCCACCGCTGCGAGCTCTGGAAACACCATATATTTT.

The rearrangement joins TRBV9 to TRBJ2-2; D not resolved. CDR3 length equals 15 residues. The V end was cut by 5 bases, the J end by 1 base, with 12 bases between. CDR1 SGDLS and CDR2 YYNGEE come from the germline V gene. The CDR3 reads CASSSWQQNTGELFF. The CDR3, as DNA: TGTGCCAGCAGTTCTTGGCAGCAGAACACCGGGGAGCTGTTTTTT.

This chain's CDR3 is CAWRIGVNTEAFF. The CDR3 coding sequence is TGTGCCTGGAGGATTGGGGTGAACACTGAAGCTTTCTTT. This sequence joins TRBV30 and TRBJ1-1; D ambiguous. The germline V gene encodes CDR1 GTSNPN and CDR2 SVGIG (reference sequence). This CDR3 comprises 13 residues. Trimming left V 3 bases short and J 0 bases short, with 8 bases between.

The chain combines TRBV5-1 with TRBJ2-5, with D maybe TRBD2 (6 bases). The germline gives CDR1 SGHRS, CDR2 YFSETQ. Between the trimmed V and J ends, which lost 4 bases and 5 bases, there was a span of 12 bases. CDR3 length equals 13 residues. The CDR3 sequence: CASSGGLGETQYF. CDR3 nucleotide sequence: TGCGCCAGCAGCGGGGGACTCGGTGAGACCCAGTACTTC.

The genes are TRBV7-8 and TRBJ2-3; 8 nucleotides align to TRBD2. V lost 2 bases to trimming and J lost 5 bases; unmatched junction nucleotides: 12. CDR3 size: 17 residues. CDR1 and CDR2 (germline): SGHVS, FQNEAQ. The CDR3 loop is CASSLKPATGLGDTQYF. As DNA, the CDR3 is TGTGCCAGCAGCTTAAAGCCGGCTACGGGACTAGGAGATACGCAGTATTTT.